These T cell receptor beta chains were read from a single sample in a study of post-analysis software for immune sequencing data. TCRdb used MiXCR to reprocess the PCR reads, holding one entry per CDR3 protein. The sample holds 500,000 to 600,000 distinct CDR3 sequences, roughly 47% seen once. The sample consisted of blood. All receptors derive from a girl under 18 with multiple sclerosis. Each CDR3 is given with its conserved first and last residue. Each record gives: CDR3 DNA, CDR3 protein, D gene, V gene, clone size, J gene. A D gene is named only where the DNA matches it firmly. Size values are once, few and many counts, or a class for expanded clones, and some rows have none.

TGTGCCAGCAGTTTCTGGACTTCCCCAACCGAGCAGTTCTTC | CASSFWTSPTEQFF | - | TRBV6-2/TRBV6-3 | - | TRBJ2-1
TGCAGCGTTATCACGGGAGAAACCTACGAGCAGTACTTC | CSVITGETYEQYF | - | TRBV29-1 | few | TRBJ2-7
TGTGCCATCAGGACCGCTAGCGGGAGTGGCAATGAGCAGTTCTTC | CAIRTASGSGNEQFF | TRBD2 | TRBV10-3 | - | TRBJ2-1
TGCACCAGCAGCTTGGAGAGACACGAAATAAATGAGCAGTTCTTC | CTSSLERHEINEQFF | - | TRBV5-1 | few | TRBJ2-1
TGTGCCAGCAGCCAAGATTTATTGGGGCAGTTCTTC | CASSQDLLGQFF | - | TRBV4-2 | many | TRBJ2-1
TGTGCCAGCAGTCAGGGGGCCTGGGACGAGCAGTACTTC | CASSQGAWDEQYF | TRBD1 | TRBV12-3/TRBV12-4 | - | TRBJ2-7
TGTGCCAGCAGTTTTCCCTCCGGGCATGCTGAAAAACTGTTTTTT | CASSFPSGHAEKLFF | - | TRBV6-6 | - | TRBJ1-4
TGCGCCAGCAGCTTGGCTACACCCGATAAGAGGTCACCCCCCCACTTT | CASSLATPDKRSPPHF | - | TRBV5-1 | - | TRBJ1-6
TGTGCCAGCAGCTTAGGATGGGGTAACGAGCAGTACTTC | CASSLGWGNEQYF | - | TRBV11-3 | few | TRBJ2-7
TGTGCCAGCAGTTACGTGGCCACTAAGACAGGGGCCCATAACTATGGCTACACCTTC | CASSYVATKTGAHNYGYTF | TRBD1 | TRBV6-5 | - | TRBJ1-2
TGTGCCAGCAGCTTAGCGACGCGGACGGTACCTCTGGAGCAGTACTTC | CASSLATRTVPLEQYF | - | TRBV11-3 | - | TRBJ2-7
TGTGCCAGCAGCCTTCGGGGACAGGGGGCGCGCGAGCAGTACTTC | CASSLRGQGAREQYF | TRBD1 | TRBV27 | - | TRBJ2-7
TGTGCCAGCAGTGGGGCCTTGGGGGAGACCCAGTACTTC | CASSGALGETQYF | - | TRBV2 | - | TRBJ2-5
TGTGCCATCAGTGATTCAGACCGAGCCTACGAGCAGTACTTC | CAISDSDRAYEQYF | - | TRBV10-3 | - | TRBJ2-7
TGCAGTGCTAGAGACGAAGGACCCCAGCATTTT | CSARDEGPQHF | - | TRBV20-1 | few | TRBJ1-5
TGTGCCAGCAGCCAAGGGATAGAGCGGGAGCAGTACTTC | CASSQGIEREQYF | - | TRBV3-1 | few | TRBJ2-7
TGTGCCATCAGCGGTGGACTAGCGGACCAAGGGACCCAGTACTTC | CAISGGLADQGTQYF | TRBD2 | TRBV10-3 | - | TRBJ2-5
TGTGCCAGCAGCCACCCATTTAGGGAGGGCGCAGACACAGATACGCAGTATTTT | CASSHPFREGADTDTQYF | TRBD2 | TRBV3-1 | - | TRBJ2-3
TGCAGCGTTGAAAGGGCCCGCACCCACACAGATACGCAGTATTTT | CSVERARTHTDTQYF | - | TRBV29-1 | - | TRBJ2-3
TGCGCCAGCAGGGGGGGACAGGGCCCCTACGAGCAGTACTTC | CASRGGQGPYEQYF | TRBD1 | TRBV10-2 | - | TRBJ2-7
TGTGCCACCAGTGATTTTGAGGGGGCACGGGAGACCCAGTACTTC | CATSDFEGARETQYF | TRBD1 | TRBV24-1 | - | TRBJ2-5
TGTGCCAGCAGTCCACAGGGGGGCAATCAGCCCCAGCATTTT | CASSPQGGNQPQHF | TRBD1 | TRBV6-6 | many | TRBJ1-5
TGCGCCAGCAGCACGGGGGTGGAGAGCACTAACTATGGCTACACCTTC | CASSTGVESTNYGYTF | - | TRBV5-1 | - | TRBJ1-2
TGTGCCAGCAGTGTCAGGGGGCACAAAGAGACCCAGTACTTC | CASSVRGHKETQYF | TRBD1 | TRBV12-3/TRBV12-4 | - | TRBJ2-5
TGTGCCAGCAGTCCGCCGATCTCTGGGGCCAACGTCCTGACTTTC | CASSPPISGANVLTF | - | TRBV12-3/TRBV12-4 | few | TRBJ2-6
TGTGCCATCACTGCGCGGACAGGGGAGAATGGCTACACCTTC | CAITARTGENGYTF | TRBD1 | TRBV10-3 | - | TRBJ1-2
TGTGCCAGCAGCCGTACCCTCTTAGCAAACGAGCAGTACTTC | CASSRTLLANEQYF | - | TRBV11-2 | - | TRBJ2-7
TGTGCCAGCAGCCCCTGGAAGGAAAATCAGCCCCAGCATTTT | CASSPWKENQPQHF | - | TRBV6-6 | - | TRBJ1-5
TGTGCCATCAGTAACCTGCAGGCGGGTCAAGAGACCCAGTACTTC | CAISNLQAGQETQYF | - | TRBV10-3 | - | TRBJ2-5
TGTGCCAGCAGTGAGACCCTGCGACAGGGTAGGCAGCCCCAGCATTTT | CASSETLRQGRQPQHF | TRBD1 | TRBV2 | once | TRBJ1-5
TGTGCCAGCAGCTCCCAAAATTGGGGACAGGGATTATCAGGCGAGCAGTACTTC | CASSSQNWGQGLSGEQYF | TRBD1 | TRBV7-8 | - | TRBJ2-7
TGCGCCAGCAGCCTTAAGCAGGTTGACAACGAGCAGTACTTC | CASSLKQVDNEQYF | - | TRBV5-1 | few | TRBJ2-7
TGTGCCAGCAGTGTTTGGACAGGGGGGAACACTGAAGCTTTCTTT | CASSVWTGGNTEAFF | TRBD1 | TRBV2 | few | TRBJ1-1
TGCGCCAGCAGAAGGAGCGGGGGGGCGGGTAACAATGAGCAGTACTTC | CASRRSGGAGNNEQYF | TRBD2 | TRBV5-1 | - | TRBJ2-5
TGCAGCGTTGAACCCCAGGGGACCTACGAGCAGTACTTC | CSVEPQGTYEQYF | - | TRBV29-1 | - | TRBJ2-7
TGTGCCATCAGTGGGACTTCTCGGGGGGAGCAGTACTTC | CAISGTSRGEQYF | - | TRBV10-3 | - | TRBJ2-7
TGCGCCAGCAAGAGGCGGGAGGGCCTCGCCAATGAGCAGTTCTTC | CASKRREGLANEQFF | TRBD2 | TRBV5-1 | - | TRBJ2-1
TGTGCCAGCAGTAACCGGGCAGCTAACTATGGCTACACCTTC | CASSNRAANYGYTF | - | TRBV2 | - | TRBJ1-2